The rows below give T cell receptor beta chains drawn from one sample of a study of T cell responses to AZD1222 COVID-19 vaccine. Profiled with immunoSEQ multiplex PCR; TCRdb holds only in-frame clones, not every one. This repertoire shows 130,000 or so clones, under 95% found once; its top ten account for roughly 7.1%. The sample was peripheral blood, taken 28 days after the second dose of the MenACWY control vaccine. These TCRs come from an adult who received the MenACWY meningococcal vaccine as a control. CDR3s include the opening cysteine and the closing phenylalanine or tryptophan. A D gene is named only where the DNA matches it firmly. Clone size is stated in some rows and not others, as once, few, many or a class when expanded.

D	V	size	J	CDR3	DNA
TRBD1	TRBV30	few	TRBJ2-5	CAFYPWAGTATQYF	TGTGCCTTCTACCCTTGGGCAGGGACAGCGACCCAGTACTTC
TRBD1	TRBV6-5	once	TRBJ1-2	CASSSRTGGFDYGYTF	TGTGCCAGCAGTTCCCGGACAGGGGGCTTCGACTATGGCTACACCTTC
NA	TRBV19	NA	TRBJ1-2	CASSMRQVRVYGYTF	TGTGCCAGTAGTATGCGCCAGGTTAGGGTGTATGGCTACACCTTC
NA	TRBV6-5	NA	TRBJ2-7	CASRGIGGFEQYF	TGTGCCAGCAGGGGAATAGGAGGCTTCGAGCAGTACTTC
NA	TRBV6-4	once	TRBJ1-4	CASSANWGPNEKLFF	TGTGCCAGCAGTGCCAACTGGGGGCCAAATGAAAAACTGTTTTTT
TRBD1	TRBV7-8	few	TRBJ2-2	CASSPDRVTGELFF	TGTGCCAGCAGTCCAGACAGGGTCACCGGGGAGCTGTTTTTT
TRBD1	TRBV19	NA	TRBJ2-6	CASRSDRVRSGANVLTF	TGTGCCAGTAGATCGGACAGGGTAAGGTCTGGGGCCAACGTCCTGACTTTC
TRBD1	TRBV24-1	NA	TRBJ2-1	CATAYMTGFGDEQFF	TGTGCCACCGCATATATGACAGGGTTTGGGGATGAGCAGTTCTTC
NA	TRBV24-1	NA	TRBJ2-1	CATSDSQGSNEQFF	TGTGCCACCAGTGATTCGCAGGGTAGCAATGAGCAGTTCTTC
TRBD2	TRBV7-2	once	TRBJ2-7	CASSLVRGLAGGDNEQYF	TGTGCCAGCAGCTTAGTCCGGGGGCTAGCGGGAGGAGACAACGAGCAGTACTTC
NA	TRBV7-9	NA	TRBJ1-1	CASSIQVEAFF	TGTGCCAGCAGCATACAGGTGGAAGCTTTCTTT
NA	TRBV27	NA	TRBJ1-5	CASRGINQPQHF	TGTGCCAGCCGGGGGATTAATCAGCCCCAGCATTTT
NA	TRBV19	NA	TRBJ2-2	CASSIGRLNTGELFF	TGTGCCAGTAGTATAGGACGATTGAACACCGGGGAGCTGTTTTTT
NA	TRBV29-1	NA	TRBJ2-7	CSVVPEAYEQYF	TGCAGCGTTGTTCCCGAGGCCTACGAGCAGTACTTC
NA	TRBV7-2	NA	TRBJ1-2	CASSLGGSYGYTF	TGTGCCAGCAGCTTAGGGGGTAGCTATGGCTACACCTTC
NA	TRBV28	NA	TRBJ1-3	CASSLSATGFGNTIYF	TGTGCCAGCAGTTTATCCGCTACAGGGTTCGGAAACACCATATATTTT
NA	TRBV6-5	NA	TRBJ2-7	CASSSDRSLRGQYF	TGTGCCAGCAGTTCGGACAGAAGCCTACGAGGGCAGTACTTC
TRBD2	TRBV7-2	NA	TRBJ2-3	CASSPLGGVGPDTQYF	TGTGCCAGCAGCCCGTTGGGGGGGGTGGGTCCAGATACGCAGTATTTT
NA	TRBV18	NA	TRBJ2-7	CASSPGLGLYEQYF	TGTGCCAGCTCACCGGGACTCGGTCTATACGAGCAGTACTTC
NA	TRBV21-1	NA	TRBJ1-4	CASSKMGKGGGEKLFF	TGTGCCAGCAGCAAAATGGGGAAGGGGGGAGGTGAAAAACTGTTTTTT
TRBD1	TRBV5-4	once	TRBJ2-6	CASSLETGAGANVLTF	TGTGCCAGCAGCTTGGAGACAGGGGCTGGGGCCAACGTCCTGACTTTC
TRBD2	TRBV15	NA	TRBJ2-2	CATSRGAGELFF	TGTGCCACCAGCCGGGGGGCCGGGGAGCTGTTTTTT
TRBD2	TRBV7-9	NA	TRBJ2-7	CASRLTSGSSYEQYF	TGTGCCAGCAGACTGACTAGCGGGAGCTCCTACGAGCAGTACTTC
TRBD1	TRBV6-5	NA	TRBJ1-1	CASRTGTGNTEAFF	TGTGCCAGCAGAACCGGGACAGGGAACACTGAAGCTTTCTTT
NA	TRBV5-6	NA	TRBJ2-1	CASSNRDNSYNEQFF	TGTGCCAGCAGCAACCGGGACAACTCCTACAATGAGCAGTTCTTC
TRBD1	TRBV28	NA	TRBJ2-7	CASSDRDRAYYEQYF	TGTGCCAGCAGTGACCGGGACAGAGCCTACTACGAGCAGTACTTC
NA	TRBV5-1	NA	TRBJ2-7	CASSANTGTYEQYF	TGCGCCAGCAGCGCGAATACAGGGACTTACGAGCAGTACTTC
NA	TRBV21-1	NA	TRBJ2-7	CASRGQAYEQYF	TGTGCCAGCAGAGGCCAGGCCTACGAGCAGTACTTC
NA	TRBV6-2/TRBV6-3	NA	TRBJ2-3	CASSYSADTDTQYF	TGTGCCAGCAGTTACTCAGCAGACACAGATACGCAGTATTTT
NA	TRBV7-9	NA	TRBJ1-1	CASSPEGMNTEAFF	TGTGCCAGCAGCCCAGAGGGGATGAACACTGAAGCTTTCTTT
TRBD1	TRBV6-5	NA	TRBJ1-5	CASRAGQGARQPQHF	TGTGCCAGCAGAGCGGGACAGGGGGCGCGACAGCCCCAGCATTTT
NA	TRBV5-1	NA	TRBJ1-2	CASSLGLGVSYGYTF	TGCGCCAGCAGCTTGGGTCTGGGGGTGAGCTATGGCTACACCTTC
NA	TRBV18	NA	TRBJ1-4	CASSPGGGKEKLFF	TGTGCCAGCTCGCCCGGGGGGGGCAAGGAAAAACTGTTTTTT
TRBD1	TRBV23-1	NA	TRBJ2-2	CASSQSPGQGFTGELFF	TGCGCCAGCAGTCAATCGCCGGGACAGGGGTTCACCGGGGAGCTGTTTTTT
TRBD1	TRBV11-2	once	TRBJ2-7	CASSQGQSNYEQYF	TGTGCCAGCAGCCAGGGACAGAGCAACTACGAGCAGTACTTC
NA	TRBV19	NA	TRBJ1-5	CASSRGQFYQPQHF	TGTGCCAGTAGTCGGGGCCAATTCTATCAGCCCCAGCATTTT
TRBD1	TRBV2	NA	TRBJ1-2	CASSERGTGSYGYTF	TGTGCCAGCAGTGAAAGGGGGACAGGGAGCTATGGCTACACCTTC
NA	TRBV19	NA	TRBJ2-1	CASSILLTVNNEQFF	TGTGCCAGTAGTATCCTCCTGACTGTTAACAATGAGCAGTTCTTC
TRBD2	TRBV7-9	NA	TRBJ2-1	CASSYPGLAGGGEQFF	TGTGCCAGCAGCTACCCGGGTCTAGCGGGAGGTGGGGAGCAGTTCTTC
NA	TRBV27	NA	TRBJ1-5	CASSRGTTGSNQPQHF	TGTGCCAGCAGCCGGGGGACTACAGGGAGTAATCAGCCCCAGCATTTT
NA	TRBV7-2	once	TRBJ2-7	CASSPGVAALSYEQYF	TGTGCCAGCAGCCCGGGGGTAGCGGCCCTCTCCTACGAGCAGTACTTC
TRBD1	TRBV19	once	TRBJ1-5	CASSIVDRGHQPQHF	TGTGCCAGTAGTATAGTTGACAGGGGGCATCAGCCCCAGCATTTT
NA	TRBV19	NA	TRBJ1-4	CASNHPTTTNEKLFF	TGTGCCAGTAACCATCCGACGACGACTAATGAAAAACTGTTTTTT
NA	TRBV28	NA	TRBJ1-2	CASSLADYGYTF	TGTGCCAGCAGTTTGGCGGACTATGGCTACACCTTC
TRBD1	TRBV10-3	NA	TRBJ2-5	CAISDRDRDQETQYF	TGTGCCATCAGTGACCGTGACAGGGACCAAGAGACCCAGTACTTC
NA	TRBV23-1	NA	TRBJ1-5	CASSQSYSNQPQHF	TGCGCCAGCAGTCAATCCTATAGCAATCAGCCCCAGCATTTT
TRBD1	TRBV5-1	NA	TRBJ2-1	CASSKVTGTGSYNEQFF	TGCGCCAGCAGCAAAGTCACCGGGACAGGGTCATACAATGAGCAGTTCTTC
NA	TRBV10-3	NA	TRBJ1-2	CAISDTGYTYGYTF	TGTGCCATCAGTGATACAGGCTATACCTATGGCTACACCTTC
NA	TRBV2	NA	TRBJ1-3	CASRGTTTGNTIYF	TGTGCCAGCAGGGGAACTACTACTGGAAACACCATATATTTT
TRBD2	TRBV24-1	once	TRBJ2-5	CATSDSSGGEKIETQYF	TGTGCCACCAGTGATTCGAGCGGGGGGGAAAAAATAGAGACCCAGTACTTC
NA	TRBV28	NA	TRBJ1-2	CASRVNYGYTF	TGTGCCAGCAGGGTTAACTATGGCTACACCTTC
TRBD2	TRBV7-6	few	TRBJ2-2	CASSLAQAGVTGELFF	TGTGCCAGCAGCTTAGCCCAAGCGGGAGTGACCGGGGAGCTGTTTTTT
NA	TRBV7-9	NA	TRBJ2-2	CASSWDSGTGELFF	TGTGCCAGCAGCTGGGACTCGGGCACCGGGGAGCTGTTTTTT